These 9 T cell receptor beta chains share one sample of origin, sequenced in a study of OX40 agonist ivuxolimab in advanced cancers. Sequencing was performed with immunoSEQ multiplex PCR; in TCRdb, only in-frame clones are kept and a portion is missing. Among about 73,000 clones, approximately 90% were seen once, and the ten largest hold roughly 11%. The input for sequencing was CD4+ or CD8+ T cells sorted from blood, taken in a trial of the OX40 agonist ivuxolimab. These receptors originate from an adult with an advanced solid tumor such as melanoma, head and neck, liver or kidney cancer.

V and J are TRBV5-1 and TRBJ2-5; the D is unclear. Germline loops: CDR1 SGHRS, CDR2 YFSETQ. The CDR3 length is 14 residues. V shed 2 bases and J shed 2 bases, with 10 bases lying between them. CDR3 nucleotide sequence: TGCGCCAGCAGCTTCTGGAGTGGGCAAGAGACCCAGTACTTC. This codes for CASSFWSGQETQYF.

This sequence joins TRBV6-5 and TRBJ2-7; 7 bases are shared with TRBD1. The length of the CDR3 is 15 residues. The V and J ends lost 0 bases and 1 base, in that order; junction bases with no gene match: 3. CDR1 is MNHEY and CDR2 is SVGAGI in the germline V gene. The CDR3 DNA reads TGTGCCAGCAGTTACTCGCCGACAGGGTCCTACGAGCAGTACTTC. This codes for CASSYSPTGSYEQYF.

The rearrangement links TRBV28 to TRBJ2-3; 10 bases are a match to TRBD2. V trimming: 9 bases; J trimming: 6 bases; junction bases outside the gene matches: 9. Per the germline V gene, CDR1 is MDHEN and CDR2 is SYDVKM. The CDR3 consists of 14 residues. The CDR3 DNA sequence: TGTGCCAGGAACGCCAGCGGGAGGGGGGATACGCAGTATTTT. Protein sequence: CARNASGRGDTQYF.

The V call is TRBV7-9, the J call TRBJ2-7; 10 nucleotides align to TRBD1. CDR1 and CDR2 from the germline V gene are SEHNR and FQNEAQ (reference sequence). The length of the CDR3 is 16 residues. Losses at the gene ends were 5 bases for V and 0 bases for J; bases not matched to a gene: 7. CDR3 in amino acids: CASSGTGQGISYEQYF. The CDR3 nucleotides read TGTGCCAGCAGCGGAACGGGACAGGGGATCTCCTACGAGCAGTACTTC.

The chain uses TRBV10-3 and TRBJ1-1; 7 nucleotides align to TRBD1. The CDR3 runs to 14 residues. The V segment lost 3 bases and the J segment 7 bases; nucleotides outside the gene matches: 8. Germline CDR1 is ENHRY and CDR2 is SYGVKD. CDR3 in DNA: TGTGCCATCAGTGAACGGGACAGAAGAATTGAAGCTTTCTTT. Its translation: CAISERDRRIEAFF.

This chain uses TRBV10-3 with TRBJ1-2; 10 bases agree with TRBD1. Germline CDR1 and CDR2: ENHRY and SYGVKD. This CDR3 contains 16 residues. V was pared by 2 bases and J by 0 bases, with 3 bases of the junction left unmatched. The CDR3 coding sequence is TGTGCCATCAGTGAGCCGGGACAGGGGACTAACTATGGCTACACCTTC. Translating gives CAISEPGQGTNYGYTF.

The chain is built from TRBV23-1 and TRBJ1-1, with 9 nucleotides matching TRBD1. TRBV23-1 is known as an ORF, though its function is uncertain. After removal of 8 bases from V and 4 bases from J, the junction contained 17 bases not matched to a gene. The CDR3 has 17 residues. The DNA of the CDR3 is TGCGCCAGCCTTTTAGGGGTTTTCCGGACAGGGGCCACTGAAGCTTTCTTT. Translation gives CASLLGVFRTGATEAFF.

The genes are TRBV4-1 and TRBJ2-7, with D perhaps TRBD1 (6 bases). The CDR3 is 15 amino acids. Germline assignment: CDR1 MGHRA and CDR2 YSYEKL. Trimming took 5 bases from V and 2 from J, leaving 16 bases between them. CDR3 region: CASSVSPGQTYEQYF. The DNA of the CDR3 is TGCGCCAGCAGCGTATCCCCGGGACAAACCTACGAGCAGTACTTC.

The rearrangement joins TRBV5-6 to TRBJ2-7, with no clear D. Germline CDR1 SGHDT, CDR2 YYEEEE. The CDR3 covers 13 residues. The germline V and J ends were trimmed by 1 base and 3 bases, with 8 bases remaining between them. The CDR3 DNA follows: TGTGCCAGCAGCTTGTCTGCGAGCTACGAGCAGTACTTC. It specifies CASSLSASYEQYF.